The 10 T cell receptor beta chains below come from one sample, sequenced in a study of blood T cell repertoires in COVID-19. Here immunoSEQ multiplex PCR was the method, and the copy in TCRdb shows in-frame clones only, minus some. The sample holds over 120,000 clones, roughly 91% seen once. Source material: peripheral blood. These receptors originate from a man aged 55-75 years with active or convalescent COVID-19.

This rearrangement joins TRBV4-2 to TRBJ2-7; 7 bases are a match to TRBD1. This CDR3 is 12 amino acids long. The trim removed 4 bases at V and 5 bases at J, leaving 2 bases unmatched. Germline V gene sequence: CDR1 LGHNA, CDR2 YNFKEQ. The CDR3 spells CASSLTGDEQYF. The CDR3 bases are TGTGCCAGCAGCCTCACAGGGGACGAGCAGTACTTC.

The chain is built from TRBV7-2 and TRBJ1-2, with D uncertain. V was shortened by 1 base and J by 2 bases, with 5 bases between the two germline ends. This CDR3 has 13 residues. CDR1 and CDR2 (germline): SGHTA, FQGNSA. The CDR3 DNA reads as TGTGCCAGCAGCTTAGGAGGCAACTATGGCTACACCTTC. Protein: CASSLGGNYGYTF.

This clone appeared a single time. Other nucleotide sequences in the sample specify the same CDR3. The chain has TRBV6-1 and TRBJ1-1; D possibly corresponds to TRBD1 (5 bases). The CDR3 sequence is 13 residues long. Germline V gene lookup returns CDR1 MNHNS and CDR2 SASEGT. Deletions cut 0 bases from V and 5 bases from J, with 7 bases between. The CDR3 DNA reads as TGTGCCAGCAGTGAAGCGCGGGGGACTGAAGCTTTCTTT. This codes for CASSEARGTEAFF.

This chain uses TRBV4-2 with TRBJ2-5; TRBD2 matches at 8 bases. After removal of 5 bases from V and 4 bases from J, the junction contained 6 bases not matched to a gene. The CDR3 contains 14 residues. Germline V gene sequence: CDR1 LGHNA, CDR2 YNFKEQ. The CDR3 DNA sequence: TGTGCCAGCAGCGCGAGCGGGGGAGGAGAGACCCAGTACTTC. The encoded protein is CASSASGGGETQYF.

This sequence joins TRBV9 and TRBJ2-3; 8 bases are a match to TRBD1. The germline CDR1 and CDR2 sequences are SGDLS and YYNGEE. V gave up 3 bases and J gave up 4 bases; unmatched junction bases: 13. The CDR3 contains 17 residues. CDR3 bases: TGTGCCAGCAGCGCCGAGGGGACAGGAGGCCCATCAGATACGCAGTATTTT. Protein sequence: CASSAEGTGGPSDTQYF.

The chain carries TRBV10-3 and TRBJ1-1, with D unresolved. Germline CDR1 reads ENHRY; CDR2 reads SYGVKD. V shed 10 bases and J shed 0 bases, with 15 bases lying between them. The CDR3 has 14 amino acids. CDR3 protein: CASASHTLNTEAFF. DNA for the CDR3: TGTGCCAGCGCTAGTCATACATTGAACACTGAAGCTTTCTTT.

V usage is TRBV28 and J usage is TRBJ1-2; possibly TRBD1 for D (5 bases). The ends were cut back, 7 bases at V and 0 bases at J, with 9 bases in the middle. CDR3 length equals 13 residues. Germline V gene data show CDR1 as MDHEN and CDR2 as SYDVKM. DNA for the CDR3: TGTGCCAGCACCCCAGGGTCTAACTATGGCTACACCTTC. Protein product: CASTPGSNYGYTF.

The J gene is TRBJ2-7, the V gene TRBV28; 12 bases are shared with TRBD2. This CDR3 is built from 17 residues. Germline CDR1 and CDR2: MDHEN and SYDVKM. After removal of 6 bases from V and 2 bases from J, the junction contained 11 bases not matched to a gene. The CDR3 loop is CASSRGLAGTTPYEQYF. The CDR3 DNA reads TGTGCCAGCAGCCGAGGACTAGCGGGGACAACGCCCTACGAGCAGTACTTC.

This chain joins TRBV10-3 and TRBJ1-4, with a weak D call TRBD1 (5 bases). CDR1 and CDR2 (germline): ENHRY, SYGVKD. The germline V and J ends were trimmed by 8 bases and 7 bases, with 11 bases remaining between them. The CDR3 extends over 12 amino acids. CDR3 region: CAIGRDVEKLFF. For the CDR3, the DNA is TGTGCCATCGGCAGGGATGTTGAAAAACTGTTTTTT.

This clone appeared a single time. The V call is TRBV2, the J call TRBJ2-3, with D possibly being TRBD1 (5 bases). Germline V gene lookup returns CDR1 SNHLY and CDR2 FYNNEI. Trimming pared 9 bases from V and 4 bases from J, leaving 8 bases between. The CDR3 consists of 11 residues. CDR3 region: CARSGPDTQYF. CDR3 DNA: TGTGCCAGGTCAGGGCCAGATACGCAGTATTTT.